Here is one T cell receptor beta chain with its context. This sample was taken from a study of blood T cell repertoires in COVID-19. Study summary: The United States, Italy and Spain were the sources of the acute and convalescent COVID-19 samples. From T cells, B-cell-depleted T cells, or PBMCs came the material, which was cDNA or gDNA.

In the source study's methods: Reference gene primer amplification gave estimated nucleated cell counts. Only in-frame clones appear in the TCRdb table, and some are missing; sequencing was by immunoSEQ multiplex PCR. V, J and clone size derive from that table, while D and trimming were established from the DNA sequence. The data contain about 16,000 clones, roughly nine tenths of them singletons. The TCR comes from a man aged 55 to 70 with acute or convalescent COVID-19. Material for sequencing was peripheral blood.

The CDR3 reads CASSDKTSLETQYF. In DNA, the CDR3 is TGTGCCAGCAGTGACAAAACTAGCTTAGAGACCCAGTACTTC. The chain recombines TRBV25-1 with TRBJ2-5; a weak D match, TRBD2 (6 bases). CDR3 size: 14 residues. Trimming took off 3 bases at V and 4 bases at J, with 12 bases between the two ends. Per germline, CDR1 MGHDK and CDR2 SYGVNS.